Reported below is one T cell receptor (beta chain). Its antigen remains unknown. Some clones are missing from TCRdb's copy, which holds only in-frame ones; the method was immunoSEQ multiplex PCR. The sample lists over 110,000 clones, approximately 86% seen once, with just over 8.5% in the top ten. The germline gives CDR1 SNHLY, CDR2 FYNNEI. After removal of 7 bases from V and 3 bases from J, the junction contained 2 bases not matched to a gene. The CDR3 sequence is 12 residues long. The data are from a study of cytomegalovirus exposure and HLA in healthy donors. Looking at the study overall: Later, an analysis reported that the 130 or so validation repertoires had used the same platform as the roughly 720 first-cohort repertoires. General observations from the study: Rare TCR sequences dominated, though some public TCRs recurred in many donors. The study flagged fewer than 200 TCR beta chains as cytomegalovirus-associated. The tendency of first-cohort TCR clusters to co-occur in the 120 validation repertoires was identified by a subsequent analysis.

The chain couples TRBV2 to TRBJ1-1, with 7 bases lining up with TRBD1. This receptor was obtained from a man aged 18-30 years in good health and CMV-seropositive. Sequences were obtained from PBMCs. CDR3 in amino acids: CASTGQYTEAFF. The CDR3 DNA reads as TGTGCCAGCACGGGACAGTACACTGAAGCTTTCTTT. The full variable domain, in which reference TRBV2 and TRBJ1-1 provide the parts outside the CDR3, is EPEVTQTPSHQVTQMGQEVILRCVPISNHLYFYWYRQILGQKVEFLVSFYNNEISEKSEIFDDQFSVERPDGSNFTLKIRSTKLEDSAMYFCASTGQYTEAFFGQGTRLTVV.